This T cell receptor (beta chain) is from a study of cytomegalovirus exposure and HLA in healthy donors. General study findings and limits: Earlier analysis found most TCR beta V segments productive about 87% or about 30% of the time.

CDR3 size: 11 residues. Germline CDR1 reads DFQATT; CDR2 reads SNEGSKA (reference sequence). Deletions cut 5 bases from V and 3 bases from J, with 6 bases between. The sample holds one count of this clone. Its antigen is not identified. The PCR used 60 Vbeta and 13 Jbeta primers. The assay was immunoSEQ multiplex PCR, and TCRdb's table has in-frame clones only and misses some. The data hold roughly 120,000 clones, with 67% observed a single time. The sequence came from a young man in good health and CMV-seropositive. V and J are TRBV20-1 and TRBJ2-3; the D is unclear. The sequencing input was PBMCs. The CDR3 DNA reads TGCAGTGCTCATCGGACAGATACGCAGTATTTT. It is translated as CSAHRTDTQYF.